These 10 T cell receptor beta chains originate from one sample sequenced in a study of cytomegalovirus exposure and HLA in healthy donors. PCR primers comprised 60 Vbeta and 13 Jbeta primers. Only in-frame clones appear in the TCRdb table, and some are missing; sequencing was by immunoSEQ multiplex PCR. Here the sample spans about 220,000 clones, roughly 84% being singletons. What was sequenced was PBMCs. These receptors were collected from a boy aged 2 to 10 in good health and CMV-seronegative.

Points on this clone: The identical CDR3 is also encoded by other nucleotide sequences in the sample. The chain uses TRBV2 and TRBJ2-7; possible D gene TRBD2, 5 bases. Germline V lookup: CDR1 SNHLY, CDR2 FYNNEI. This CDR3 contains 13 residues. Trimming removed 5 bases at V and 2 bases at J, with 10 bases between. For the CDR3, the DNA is TGTGCCAGCAGTCCAACCGGGACCTACGAGCAGTACTTC. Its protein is CASSPTGTYEQYF.

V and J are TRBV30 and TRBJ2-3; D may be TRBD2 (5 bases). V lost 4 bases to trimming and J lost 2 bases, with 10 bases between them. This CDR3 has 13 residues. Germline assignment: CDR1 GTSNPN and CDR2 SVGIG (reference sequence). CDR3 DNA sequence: TGTGCCTGGACAGCGGACTCCACAGATACGCAGTATTTT. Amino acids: CAWTADSTDTQYF. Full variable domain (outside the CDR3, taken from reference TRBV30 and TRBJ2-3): SQTIHQWPATLVQPVGSPLSLECTVEGTSNPNLYWYRQAAGRGLQLLFYSVGIGQISSEVPQNLSASRPQDRQFILSSKKLLLSDSGFYLCAWTADSTDTQYFGPGTRLTVL.

The CDR3 sequence is CASSLVTAEQFF. CDR3 bases: TGTGCCAGCAGCTTGGTTACAGCCGAGCAGTTCTTC. The rearrangement links TRBV7-9 to TRBJ2-1; D uncertain. Trimming pared 3 bases from V and 10 bases from J, leaving 10 bases between. Germline assignment: CDR1 SEHNR and CDR2 FQNEAQ (reference sequence). CDR3 length: 12 residues.

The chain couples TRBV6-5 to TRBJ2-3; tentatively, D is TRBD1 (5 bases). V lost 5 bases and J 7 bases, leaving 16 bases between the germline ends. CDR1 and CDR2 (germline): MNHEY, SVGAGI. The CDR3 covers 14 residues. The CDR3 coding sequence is TGTGCCAGCAGTCCCCGCCAGGGCCTAAATACGCAGTATTTT. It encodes CASSPRQGLNTQYF.

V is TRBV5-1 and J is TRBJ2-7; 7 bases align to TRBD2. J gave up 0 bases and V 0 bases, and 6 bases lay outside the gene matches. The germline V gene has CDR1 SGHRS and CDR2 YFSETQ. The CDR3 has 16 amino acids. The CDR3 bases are TGCGCCAGCAGCTTGGGTAGCCTAGCGGACTCCTACGAGCAGTACTTC. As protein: CASSLGSLADSYEQYF.

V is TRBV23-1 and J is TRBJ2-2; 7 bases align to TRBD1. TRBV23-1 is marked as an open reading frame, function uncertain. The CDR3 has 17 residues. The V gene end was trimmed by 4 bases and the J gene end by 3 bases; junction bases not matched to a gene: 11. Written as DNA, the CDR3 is TGCGCCAGCAGTCTAGGTGTCGACAGGGCGGACACCGGGGAGCTGTTTTTT. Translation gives CASSLGVDRADTGELFF.

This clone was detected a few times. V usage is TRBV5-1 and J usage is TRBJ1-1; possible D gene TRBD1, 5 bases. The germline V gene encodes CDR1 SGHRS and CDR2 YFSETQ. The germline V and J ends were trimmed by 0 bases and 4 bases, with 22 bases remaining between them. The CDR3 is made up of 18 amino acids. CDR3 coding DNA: TGCGCCAGCAGCTTGGCGGGTTCCGGGGCCACGGGGGGCACTGAAGCTTTCTTT. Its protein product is CASSLAGSGATGGTEAFF.

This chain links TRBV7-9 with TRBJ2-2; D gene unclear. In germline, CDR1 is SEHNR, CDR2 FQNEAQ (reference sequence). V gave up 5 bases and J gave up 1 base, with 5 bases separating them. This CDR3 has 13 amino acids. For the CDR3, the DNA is TGTGCCAGCAGCGGAGTGAACACCGGGGAGCTGTTTTTT. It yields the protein CASSGVNTGELFF.

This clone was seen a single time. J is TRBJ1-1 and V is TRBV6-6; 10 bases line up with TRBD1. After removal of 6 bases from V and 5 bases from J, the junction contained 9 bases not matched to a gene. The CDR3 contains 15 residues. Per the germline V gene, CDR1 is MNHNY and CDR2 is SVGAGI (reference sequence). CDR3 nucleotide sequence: TGTGCCAGCAGCCTCTCGAGGGACAGGGGTACTGAAGCTTTCTTT. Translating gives CASSLSRDRGTEAFF.

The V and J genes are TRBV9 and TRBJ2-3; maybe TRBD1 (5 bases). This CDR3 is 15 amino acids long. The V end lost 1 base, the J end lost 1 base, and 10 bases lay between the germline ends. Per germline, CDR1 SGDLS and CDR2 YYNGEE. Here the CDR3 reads CASSVIGVGTDTQYF. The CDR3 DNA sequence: TGTGCCAGCAGCGTAATAGGGGTGGGCACAGATACGCAGTATTTT.